This T cell receptor beta chain was retrieved from a study of blood T cell repertoires in COVID-19. Study summary: Samples of COVID-19 (acute and convalescent) were obtained from the United States, Italy and Spain. In each case, the material was cDNA or gDNA derived from T cells, B-cell-depleted T cells, or PBMCs.

As originally analysed: Cell counts per sample came from amplifying reference gene primers. Repertoires were generated with immunoSEQ multiplex PCR, while TCRdb's copy carries only in-frame clones and drops some. The V and J calls and clone size come from that table; D and trimming were worked out from the DNA. The data hold 62,000 or so clones, with over 75% observed a single time. Germline trimming cut 5 bases from V and 5 bases from J; bases unmatched to any gene: 6. Germline V CDR1 and CDR2: SGHTA, FQGNSA. The CDR3 spans 14 residues. The V and J genes are TRBV7-2 and TRBJ1-1; TRBD1 aligns across 9 bases. This TCR came from a human donor in a cohort sampled during active COVID-19. Specimen: peripheral blood. The CDR3 region is CASSLRQGGTEAFF. The DNA of the CDR3 is TGTGCCAGCAGCCTGAGACAGGGGGGAACTGAAGCTTTCTTT.